Listed here are 16 T cell receptor beta chains from one sample, sequenced in a study of blood T cell repertoires in COVID-19. The method was immunoSEQ multiplex PCR; TCRdb's version includes in-frame clones alone and lacks a portion of them. This table has 250,000 or so clones, 89% appearing once. The specimen was peripheral blood. Every receptor here comes from a woman in her thirties or forties who had recovered from COVID-19.

The chain has TRBV6-5 and TRBJ1-4; 7 bases fit TRBD1. V trimming: 5 bases; J trimming: 5 bases; junction bases outside the gene matches: 8. CDR1 and CDR2 (germline): MNHEY, SVGAGI. CDR3 size: 15 residues. CDR3 sequence: CASSPRDSSNEKLFF. The CDR3 region has the DNA TGTGCCAGCAGTCCTAGGGACAGCTCCAATGAAAAACTGTTTTTT.

The table lists this clone with a few counts. This chain links TRBV13 with TRBJ1-2; D might be TRBD1 (6 bases). Germline values: CDR1 PRHDT, CDR2 FYEKMQ (reference sequence). V shed 3 bases and J shed 6 bases, with 14 bases lying between them. This CDR3 contains 14 residues. The CDR3 protein is CASSLGQGIHGYTF. The CDR3 region has the DNA TGTGCCAGCAGCTTGGGGCAGGGGATTCATGGCTACACCTTC.

The chain carries TRBV5-4 and TRBJ2-1; 9 nucleotides align to TRBD1. Germline lookup yields CDR1 SGHNT and CDR2 YYREEE (reference sequence). J was trimmed by 5 bases and V by 4 bases; bases with no gene match: 10. The CDR3 is 16 residues long. CDR3 in DNA: TGTGCCAGCAGCCTGAGACAGGGGGGCTGGGACAATGAGCAGTTCTTC. Amino acids: CASSLRQGGWDNEQFF.

This chain connects TRBV7-9 to TRBJ2-5; 8 bases line up with TRBD1. Looked up from germline, CDR1 is SEHNR and CDR2 is FQNEAQ (reference sequence). CDR3 length: 16 residues. V shed 5 bases, J shed 0 bases, and the junction held 8 bases outside the gene matches. This chain's CDR3 is CASSPRQGTYQETQYF. For the CDR3, the DNA is TGTGCCAGCAGCCCTAGACAGGGGACATACCAAGAGACCCAGTACTTC.

The chain combines TRBV11-2 with TRBJ2-2; 13 nucleotides agree with TRBD2. The ends lost 3 bases at V and 7 bases at J; junction bases unmatched: 2. The germline CDR1 and CDR2 sequences are SGHAT and FQNNGV. This CDR3 has 15 residues. CDR3 DNA sequence: TGTGCCAGCAGCTTGGGACTAGCGGGAATCGGGGAGCTGTTTTTT. Protein sequence: CASSLGLAGIGELFF.

This clone came up a few times. V usage is TRBV4-3 and J usage is TRBJ2-1; D may be TRBD2 (6 bases). The germline V gene encodes CDR1 LGHNA and CDR2 YSLEER. There are 13 residues in the CDR3. Deletions cut 4 bases from V and 8 bases from J, with 12 bases between. The CDR3 coding sequence is TGCGCCAGCAGCCGCGGGACTGGGGATGAGCAGTTCTTC. Encoded protein: CASSRGTGDEQFF.

This clone has only one observation. The chain links TRBV28 to TRBJ1-2; the D gene is possibly TRBD1 (6 bases). Trimming removed 3 bases from V and 7 bases from J, with 9 bases in between. Germline lookup yields CDR1 MDHEN and CDR2 SYDVKM. The CDR3 is made up of 12 amino acids. The CDR3 sequence is CASSFLGGGYTF. DNA for the CDR3: TGTGCCAGCAGTTTTTTAGGGGGTGGCTACACCTTC.

The J gene is TRBJ1-1, the V gene TRBV5-4; D not certain. V shed 6 bases and J shed 5 bases, with 14 bases lying between them. Germline assignment: CDR1 SGHNT and CDR2 YYREEE (reference sequence). The CDR3 totals 13 residues. The CDR3 DNA reads as TGTGCCAGCAATTCCGAGACCGGGACTGAAGCTTTCTTT. Translated, it gives CASNSETGTEAFF.

The rearrangement uses TRBV5-4 and TRBJ1-1; a weak D match, TRBD1 (6 bases). This CDR3 is 18 amino acids long. Trimming stripped 5 bases from V and 1 base from J, with 24 bases between. Germline loops: CDR1 SGHNT, CDR2 YYREEE (reference sequence). For the CDR3, the DNA is TGTGCCAGCAGTCCACCCCTAGGTCGGGGGGCGTCGAACACTGAAGCTTTCTTT. It codes for CASSPPLGRGASNTEAFF.

Here the CDR3 DNA reads TGTGCCAGCGGACGTAGCGGGATGAGCTCCTACAATGAGCAGTTCTTC. Its translation: CASGRSGMSSYNEQFF. The chain joins TRBV27 to TRBJ2-1; TRBD2 matches 8 bases. The CDR3 extends over 16 amino acids. The germline CDR1 and CDR2 sequences are MNHEY and SMNVEV (reference sequence). The V gene end was trimmed by 8 bases and the J gene end by 0 bases; junction bases not matched to a gene: 9.

The CDR3 DNA reads TGTGCCAGCAGCCAAGTTCGGGAAACTAATGAAAAACTGTTTTTT. As protein: CASSQVRETNEKLFF. The V gene is TRBV3-1 (or the pseudogene TRBV3-2), the J gene TRBJ1-4; D not certain. CDR1 LGHDT and CDR2 YNNKEL come from the germline V gene (reference sequence). The CDR3 runs 15 residues. V was pared by 1 base and J by 1 base, with 7 bases between.

This clone was observed once. The rearrangement joins TRBV2 to TRBJ2-7, with 7 bases matching TRBD1. V shed 6 bases, J shed 2 bases, and the junction held 10 bases outside the gene matches. This CDR3 is 15 amino acids long. CDR1 is SNHLY, CDR2 FYNNEI, per germline. In nucleotides, the CDR3 is TGTGCCAGCAGATCACCGGACAGGAGGACCTACGAGCAGTACTTC. Translating it yields CASRSPDRRTYEQYF. The complete variable domain, with remaining parts taken from reference TRBV2 and TRBJ2-7, reads EPEVTQTPSHQVTQMGQEVILRCVPISNHLYFYWYRQILGQKVEFLVSFYNNEISEKSEIFDDQFSVERPDGSNFTLKIRSTKLEDSAMYFCASRSPDRRTYEQYFGPGTRLTVT.

CDR3 nucleotides: TGTGCCAGCAGTACAAACACCGGGGAGCTGTTTTTT. Translation gives CASSTNTGELFF. The gene calls are TRBV6-2 or TRBV6-3 and TRBJ2-2; no reliable D call. Germline assignment: CDR1 MNHEY and CDR2 SVGEGT. Trimming removed 5 bases from V and 2 bases from J, with 3 bases in between. The CDR3 has 12 amino acids.

The V and J genes are TRBV9 and TRBJ1-1; 7 bases are a match to TRBD1. With V trimmed by 2 bases and J by 1 base, 11 bases remained unmatched. The CDR3 totals 17 residues. The germline gives CDR1 SGDLS, CDR2 YYNGEE. The CDR3 DNA reads as TGTGCCAGCAGCGTGAGGGGCCAGGGGGTCGGGAACACTGAAGCTTTCTTT. This translates into CASSVRGQGVGNTEAFF.

This clone has just one count. The chain uses TRBV4-1 and TRBJ2-7; 8 positions match TRBD1. V trimming: 0 bases; J trimming: 2 bases; junction bases outside the gene matches: 12. The CDR3 is 18 amino acids. From germline, CDR1 is MGHRA and CDR2 YSYEKL. CDR3 nucleotides: TGCGCCAGCAGCCAAGAGCAACGGGGCAGGGGGCTAACCTACGAGCAGTACTTC. Translated, it gives CASSQEQRGRGLTYEQYF.

CDR3 DNA sequence: TGTGCCAGCAGCCTTCACTCCGGGGGGCGATTAAACACTGAAGCTTTCTTT. Its translation: CASSLHSGGRLNTEAFF. The chain joins TRBV9 to TRBJ1-1, with D maybe TRBD1 (6 bases). This CDR3 region has 17 residues. Per germline, CDR1 SGDLS and CDR2 YYNGEE. V dropped 4 bases and J dropped 2 bases, with 21 bases sitting between them.